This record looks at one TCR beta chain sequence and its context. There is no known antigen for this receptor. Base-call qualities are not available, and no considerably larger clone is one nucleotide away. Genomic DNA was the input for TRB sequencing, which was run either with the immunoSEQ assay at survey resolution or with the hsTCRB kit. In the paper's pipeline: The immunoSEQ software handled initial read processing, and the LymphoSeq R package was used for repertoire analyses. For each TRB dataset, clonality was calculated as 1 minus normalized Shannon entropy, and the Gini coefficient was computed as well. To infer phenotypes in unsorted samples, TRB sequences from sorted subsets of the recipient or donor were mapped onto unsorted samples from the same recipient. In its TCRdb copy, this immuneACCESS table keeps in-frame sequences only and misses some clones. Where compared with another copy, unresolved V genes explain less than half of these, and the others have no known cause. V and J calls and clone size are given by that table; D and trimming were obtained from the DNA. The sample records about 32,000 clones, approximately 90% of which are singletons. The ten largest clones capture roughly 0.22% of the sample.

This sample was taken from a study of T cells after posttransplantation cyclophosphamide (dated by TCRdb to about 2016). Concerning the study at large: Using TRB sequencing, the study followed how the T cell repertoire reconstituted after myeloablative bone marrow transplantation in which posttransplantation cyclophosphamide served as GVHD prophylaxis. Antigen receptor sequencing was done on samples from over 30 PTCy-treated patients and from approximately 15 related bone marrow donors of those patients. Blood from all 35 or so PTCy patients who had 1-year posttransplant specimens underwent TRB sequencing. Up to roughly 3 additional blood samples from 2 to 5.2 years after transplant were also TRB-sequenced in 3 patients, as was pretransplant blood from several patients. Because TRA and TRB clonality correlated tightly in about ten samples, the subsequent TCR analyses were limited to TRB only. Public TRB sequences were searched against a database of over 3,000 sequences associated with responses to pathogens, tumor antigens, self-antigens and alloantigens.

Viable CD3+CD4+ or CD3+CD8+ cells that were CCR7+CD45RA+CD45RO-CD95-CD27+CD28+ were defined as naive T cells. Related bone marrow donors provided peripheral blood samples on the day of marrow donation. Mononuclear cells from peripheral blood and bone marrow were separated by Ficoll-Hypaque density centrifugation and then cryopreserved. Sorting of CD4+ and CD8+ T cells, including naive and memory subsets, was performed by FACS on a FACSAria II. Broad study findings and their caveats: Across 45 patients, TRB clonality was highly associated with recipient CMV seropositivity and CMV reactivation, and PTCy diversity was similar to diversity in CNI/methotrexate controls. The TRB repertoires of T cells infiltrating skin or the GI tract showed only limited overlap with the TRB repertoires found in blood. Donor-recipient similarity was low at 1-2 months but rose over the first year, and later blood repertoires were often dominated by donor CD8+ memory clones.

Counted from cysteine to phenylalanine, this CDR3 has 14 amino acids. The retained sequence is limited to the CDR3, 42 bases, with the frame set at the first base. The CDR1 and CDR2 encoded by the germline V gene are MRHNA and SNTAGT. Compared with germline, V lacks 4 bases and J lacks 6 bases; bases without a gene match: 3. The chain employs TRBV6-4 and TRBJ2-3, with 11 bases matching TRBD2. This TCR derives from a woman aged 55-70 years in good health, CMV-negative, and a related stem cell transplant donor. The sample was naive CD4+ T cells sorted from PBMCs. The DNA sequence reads TGTGCCAGCAGTGCGCTAGCGGGGGGCGATACGCAGTATTTT. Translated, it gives CASSALAGGDTQYF.